These 2 T cell receptor beta chains were all obtained from the same sample, sequenced in a study of read filtering for tumor transcriptome and immune sequencing. The library was built from 400 ng RNA with molecular barcoded adaptors for alpha/delta and beta/gamma chains. TCRdb itself ran the reads through MiXCR, one entry per CDR3 protein. Altogether 130,000 or so distinct CDR3 sequences are present, roughly 13% being singletons, with the ten largest covering 7% to 9%. Specimen: a population of CD138-negative cells sorted from bone marrow. The source of these receptors is a donor at least 40 years old with multiple myeloma.

This clonotype was counted many times. The chain is built from TRBV6-5 and TRBJ2-1, with 8 bases aligning to TRBD1. Per germline, CDR1 MNHEY and CDR2 SVGAGI. V shed 7 bases, J shed 2 bases, and the junction held 10 bases outside the gene matches. The CDR3 runs to 16 residues. The CDR3 DNA reads as TGTGCCAGCAAGGGTTACGGACAGGGAACCTACAATGAGCAGTTCTTC. Protein product: CASKGYGQGTYNEQFF.

The sample holds many counts of this clonotype. The chain couples TRBV20-1 to TRBJ2-1, with D perhaps matching TRBD1 or TRBD2 (6 bases each). The CDR3 covers 13 residues. The V end lost 0 bases, the J end lost 9 bases, and 12 bases lay between the germline ends. From germline, CDR1 is DFQATT and CDR2 SNEGSKA (reference sequence). As DNA, the CDR3 is TGCAGTGCTAGAGATAGGGGGGCTGGTGAGCAGTTCTTC. Translated, it gives CSARDRGAGEQFF.